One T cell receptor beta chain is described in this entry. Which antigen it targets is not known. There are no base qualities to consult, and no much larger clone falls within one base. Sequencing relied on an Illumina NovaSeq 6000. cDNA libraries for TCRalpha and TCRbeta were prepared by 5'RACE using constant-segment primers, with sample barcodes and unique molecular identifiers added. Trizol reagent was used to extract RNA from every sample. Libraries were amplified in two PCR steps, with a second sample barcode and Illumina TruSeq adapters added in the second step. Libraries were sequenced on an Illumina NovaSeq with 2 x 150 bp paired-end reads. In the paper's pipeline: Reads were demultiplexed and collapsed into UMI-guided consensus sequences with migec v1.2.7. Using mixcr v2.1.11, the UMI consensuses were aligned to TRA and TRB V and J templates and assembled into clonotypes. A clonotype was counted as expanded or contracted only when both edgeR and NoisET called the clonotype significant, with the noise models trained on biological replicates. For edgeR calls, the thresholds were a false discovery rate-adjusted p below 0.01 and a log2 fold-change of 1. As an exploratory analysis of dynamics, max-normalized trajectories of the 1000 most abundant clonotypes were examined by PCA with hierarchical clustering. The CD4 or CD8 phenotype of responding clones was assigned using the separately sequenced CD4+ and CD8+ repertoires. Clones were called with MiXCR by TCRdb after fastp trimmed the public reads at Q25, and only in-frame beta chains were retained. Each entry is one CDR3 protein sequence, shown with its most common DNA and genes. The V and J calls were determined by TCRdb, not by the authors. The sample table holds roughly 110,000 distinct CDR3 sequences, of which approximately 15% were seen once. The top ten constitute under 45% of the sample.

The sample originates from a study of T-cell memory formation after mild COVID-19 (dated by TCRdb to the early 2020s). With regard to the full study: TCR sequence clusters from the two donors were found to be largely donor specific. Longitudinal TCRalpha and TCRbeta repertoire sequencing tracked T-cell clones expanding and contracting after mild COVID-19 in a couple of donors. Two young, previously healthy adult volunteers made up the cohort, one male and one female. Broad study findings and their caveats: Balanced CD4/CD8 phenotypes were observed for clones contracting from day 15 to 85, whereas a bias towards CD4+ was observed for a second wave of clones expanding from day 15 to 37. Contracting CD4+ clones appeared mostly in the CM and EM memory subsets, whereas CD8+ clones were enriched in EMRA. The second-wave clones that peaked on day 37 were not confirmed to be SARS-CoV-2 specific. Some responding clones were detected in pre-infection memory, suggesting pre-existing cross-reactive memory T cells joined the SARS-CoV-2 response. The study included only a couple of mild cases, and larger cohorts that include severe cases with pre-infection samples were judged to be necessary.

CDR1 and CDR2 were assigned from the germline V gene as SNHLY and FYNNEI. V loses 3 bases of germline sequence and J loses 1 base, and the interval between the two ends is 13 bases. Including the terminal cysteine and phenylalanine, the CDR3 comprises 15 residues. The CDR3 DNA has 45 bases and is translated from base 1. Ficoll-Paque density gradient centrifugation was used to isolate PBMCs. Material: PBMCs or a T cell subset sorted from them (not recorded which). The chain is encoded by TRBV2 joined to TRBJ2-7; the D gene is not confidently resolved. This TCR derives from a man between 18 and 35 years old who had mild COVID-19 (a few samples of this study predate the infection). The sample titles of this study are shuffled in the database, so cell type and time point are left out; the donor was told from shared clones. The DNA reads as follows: TGTGCCAGCAGTGAGGAGCGCTACCCTTCCTACGAGCAGTACTTC. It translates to CASSEERYPSYEQYF.